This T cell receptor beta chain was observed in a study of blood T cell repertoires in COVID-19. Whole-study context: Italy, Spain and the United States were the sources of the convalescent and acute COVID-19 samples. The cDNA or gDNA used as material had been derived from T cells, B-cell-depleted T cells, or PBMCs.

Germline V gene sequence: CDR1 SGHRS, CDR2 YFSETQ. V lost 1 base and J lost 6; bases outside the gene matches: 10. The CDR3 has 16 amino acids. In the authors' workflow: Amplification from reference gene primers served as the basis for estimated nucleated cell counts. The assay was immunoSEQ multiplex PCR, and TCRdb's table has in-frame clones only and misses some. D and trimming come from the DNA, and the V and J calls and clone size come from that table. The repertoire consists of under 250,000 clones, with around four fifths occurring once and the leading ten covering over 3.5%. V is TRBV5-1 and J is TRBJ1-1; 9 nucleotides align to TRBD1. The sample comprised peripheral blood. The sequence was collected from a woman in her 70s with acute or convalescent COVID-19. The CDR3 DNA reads TGCGCCAGCAGCTTGAATTATGGACAGGGGATGTCTGAAGCTTTCTTT. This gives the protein CASSLNYGQGMSEAFF.